The 20 T cell receptor beta chains below all came from one sample that was sequenced in a study of CD8+CD57+ T cells in acquired aplastic anemia. Genomic DNA was employed as the template in profiling TCR beta VDJ and CDR3. TCRdb fed the reads into MiXCR, producing one record per CDR3 protein. The sample has 150,000 to 180,000 distinct CDR3 sequences; about 48% are singletons. An expansion of CD8+CD57+ cells by flow cytometry had been shown in patients chosen for sequencing. Sequenced sample: sorted CD4+, CD8+, or CD8+CD57+ T cells (not recorded which) from PBMCs. All receptors derive from a human donor with aplastic anemia.

Note on this clonotype: An end of the junction differs from the germline gene, which may be a read error. This chain connects TRBV4-1 to TRBJ2-3, with D possibly being TRBD1 or TRBD2 (5 bases each). The CDR3 runs to 13 residues. The V gene's germline CDR1 is MGHRA and CDR2 YSYEKL. The CDR3 sequence: CASSQVGTDTHYF. The CDR3 region has the DNA TGCGCCAGCAGCCAAGTAGGGACCGATACGCACTATTTT.

J is TRBJ2-7 and V is TRBV9, with TRBD2 matching 7 bases. Trimming cost V 5 bases and J 2 bases; bases outside gene matches: 10. CDR1 and CDR2 (germline): SGDLS, YYNGEE. The CDR3 has 15 amino acids. CDR3 coding DNA: TGTGCCAGCAGAGGGGCTAGCGGCACCCCCTACGAGCAGTACTTC. It codes for CASRGASGTPYEQYF.

This clonotype was recorded only once. The chain employs TRBV29-1 and TRBJ2-1; D is unresolved. Trimming cost V 5 bases and J 1 base, with 9 bases left between them. The CDR3 runs 13 residues. Germline loops: CDR1 SQVTM, CDR2 ANQGSEA. The CDR3 reads CSVTLVSYNEQFF. The CDR3, as DNA: TGCAGCGTTACACTCGTATCCTACAATGAGCAGTTCTTC.

The rearrangement joins TRBV20-1 to TRBJ2-7, with 7 bases fitting TRBD1. Germline assignment: CDR1 DFQATT and CDR2 SNEGSKA (reference sequence). This CDR3 contains 13 residues. Trimming took 1 base from V and 1 from J; bases not matched to a gene: 1. CDR3: CSARGTGSYEQYF. In DNA form, the CDR3 reads TGCAGTGCTAGAGGGACAGGTTCCTACGAGCAGTACTTC.

As for this clonotype: The CDR3 does not close with the conserved phenylalanine or tryptophan, likely indicating a read error. The chain recombines TRBV10-3 with TRBJ1-5; weak D call: TRBD1 (6 bases). The CDR3 runs to 15 residues. V lost 10 bases and J lost 5, with 21 bases in between. Germline V CDR1 and CDR2: ENHRY, SYGVKD. The CDR3 reads CASSDRGRRDQPQHY. DNA of the CDR3: TGTGCCAGCAGCGACCGGGGGCGAAGGGATCAGCCCCAGCATTAT.

V is TRBV24-1 and J is TRBJ2-3, with D perhaps matching TRBD1 (6 bases). The germline V and J ends were trimmed by 5 bases and 2 bases, with 13 bases remaining between them. This CDR3 contains 15 residues. Germline assignment: CDR1 KGHDR and CDR2 SFDVKD. The CDR3 loop is CATSGPRGPTDTQYF. CDR3 DNA sequence: TGTGCCACCAGTGGTCCCAGGGGCCCCACAGATACGCAGTATTTT.

This clonotype was counted ten times or more. V is TRBV9 and J is TRBJ2-7; 7 bases line up with TRBD2. The CDR3 spans 14 residues. The ends lost 2 bases at V and 3 bases at J; junction bases unmatched: 5. From germline, CDR1 is SGDLS and CDR2 YYNGEE. CDR3 sequence (DNA): TGTGCCAGCAGCGTCGGGGAGGGCCGCTACGAGCAGTACTTC. Encoded protein: CASSVGEGRYEQYF.

As for this clonotype: The CDR3 carries no conserved terminal phenylalanine or tryptophan, so it likely arises from a read error. The DNA is omitted, as the CDR3 cannot be located on it reliably, and the CDR3 follows TCRdb's listing. The chain combines TRBV2 with TRBJ2-6. Germline V gene data show CDR1 as SNHLY and CDR2 as FYNNEI. Counting both end residues, the CDR3 totals 11 amino acids. The CDR3 reads CASSEEAFVTS.

This clonotype was recorded at least ten times. The genes are TRBV5-1 and TRBJ1-2; TRBD1 matches 8 bases. The CDR3 totals 17 residues. The V gene end was trimmed by 3 bases and the J gene end by 3 bases; junction bases not matched to a gene: 13. The germline V gene has CDR1 SGHRS and CDR2 YFSETQ. This CDR3 reads CASSSRTRDRMDYGYTF. For the CDR3, the DNA is TGCGCCAGCAGCTCTAGAACGAGGGACAGGATGGACTATGGCTACACCTTC.

CDR3 nucleotide sequence: TGTGCCAGCAAAGCTGGATCCTACGAGCAGTACTTC. As protein: CASKAGSYEQYF. The rearrangement joins TRBV2 to TRBJ2-7; D is uncertain. V was shortened by 7 bases and J by 1 base, with 8 bases between the two germline ends. The CDR3 is 12 residues long. Germline V lookup: CDR1 SNHLY, CDR2 FYNNEI.

This clonotype was seen at least ten times. The rearrangement uses TRBV4-3 and TRBJ1-1; D remains ambiguous. Germline V gene sequence: CDR1 LGHNA, CDR2 YSLEER. V was cut by 3 bases and J by 1 base, with 9 bases left in between. The CDR3 is 14 residues long. This CDR3 is CASSQQEGNTEAFF. The CDR3 nucleotides read TGCGCCAGCAGCCAGCAGGAGGGGAACACTGAAGCTTTCTTT.

This chain connects TRBV10-3 to TRBJ1-1; D perhaps matches TRBD1 (5 bases). The CDR3 length is 14 residues. Germline V gene lookup returns CDR1 ENHRY and CDR2 SYGVKD. Trimming shortened V by 7 bases and J by 3 bases, and 15 bases separated the two germline ends. In nucleotides, the CDR3 is TGTGCCATCAAGGCCGGGGGAAAGGACACTGAAGCTTTCTTT. Translated, it gives CAIKAGGKDTEAFF.

The CDR3 spells CASSLSLGGGEETQYF. In nucleotides, the CDR3 is TGTGCCAGCAGCTTATCCCTGGGAGGGGGGGAAGAGACCCAGTACTTC. The rearrangement joins TRBV6-4 to TRBJ2-7; perhaps TRBD2 as D (7 bases). The last part of the DNA fits TRBJ2-5 better; the J call may be wrong. Germline V CDR1 and CDR2: MRHNA, SNTAGT. CDR3 length: 16 residues.

This clonotype was counted between two and nine times. The gene calls are TRBV29-1 and TRBJ1-6; possible D gene TRBD1, 5 bases. The CDR3 is 14 amino acids. Germline V lookup: CDR1 SQVTM, CDR2 ANQGSEA. Trimming pared 6 bases from V and 10 bases from J, leaving 19 bases between. CDR3 DNA: TGCAGCGTCCAAGTGGAGGGGTTAGGGTCACCCCTCCACTTT. Its translation is CSVQVEGLGSPLHF.

This clonotype has more than one count but fewer than ten. The chain couples TRBV29-1 to TRBJ1-2; D remains ambiguous. Trimming removed 8 bases from V and 6 bases from J, with 16 bases in between. There are 12 residues in the CDR3. Germline CDR1 and CDR2: SQVTM and ANQGSEA. The CDR3: CSTNSGGDGYTF. Here the CDR3 DNA reads TGCAGCACAAACTCGGGCGGTGATGGCTACACCTTC.

This clonotype was detected only a few times. A single base separates this from a much larger clone, so it may be a read error. The chain recombines TRBV12-3 or TRBV12-4 with TRBJ2-3; the D gene is possibly TRBD2 (5 bases). The CDR3 length is 13 residues. V lost 10 bases, J lost 8 bases, and 19 bases lay in between. The CDR3 DNA reads as TGTGCCATCATTAGACAAGCTGGAGGTACGCAGTATTTT. Protein: CAIIRQAGGTQYF.

This clonotype was seen once. V is TRBV24-1 and J is TRBJ2-3; D tentatively reads TRBD1 or TRBD2 (5 bases each). Germline V gene sequence: CDR1 KGHDR, CDR2 SFDVKD. Trimming shortened V by 6 bases and J by 1 base, and 7 bases separated the two germline ends. The CDR3 has 13 residues. CDR3 loop: CATSRDGTDTQYF. CDR3 nucleotides: TGTGCCACCAGTCGGGACGGCACAGATACGCAGTATTTT.

This chain joins TRBV2 and TRBJ2-3; D perhaps matches TRBD2 (6 bases). The V end was cut by 3 bases, the J end by 4 bases, with 14 bases between. The CDR3 is 15 amino acids. The germline V gene has CDR1 SNHLY and CDR2 FYNNEI. Here the CDR3 DNA reads TGTGCCAGCAGTGAGGAGGGGATAGGCGCAGATACGCAGTATTTT. This codes for CASSEEGIGADTQYF.

This chain uses TRBV19 with TRBJ2-7; 11 bases map to TRBD1. V lost 2 bases to trimming and J lost 4 bases; unmatched junction nucleotides: 22. Germline V gene sequence: CDR1 LNHDA, CDR2 SQIVND (reference sequence). The CDR3 consists of 21 residues. This chain's CDR3 is CASSISTSSEKAGTGGYEQYF. CDR3 sequence (DNA): TGTGCCAGTAGTATATCTACTAGCAGTGAAAAGGCCGGGACAGGGGGGTACGAGCAGTACTTC.

The J gene is TRBJ2-3, the V gene TRBV19; 7 bases fit TRBD1. The V gene's germline CDR1 is LNHDA and CDR2 SQIVND (reference sequence). Germline trimming cut 5 bases from V and 3 bases from J; bases unmatched to any gene: 14. This CDR3 region has 17 residues. The CDR3 DNA reads as TGTGCCAGTAGTCCAGCCCTAACAGGGGTTTGGACAGATACGCAGTATTTT. Protein product: CASSPALTGVWTDTQYF.